This T cell receptor beta chain was captured by sequencing in a study of blood T cells in healthy people across ages. A J-beta primer mix and a sample-barcoded 5' primer were used in a second PCR of roughly 6 to 11 cycles. TCRdb redid the calling of the 5' RACE reads with MiXCR, one entry per CDR3 protein. Of roughly 1.9 million distinct CDR3 sequences in the sample, about two fifths were seen once. Germline CDR1 reads SEHNR; CDR2 reads FQNEAQ (reference sequence). This CDR3 has 16 amino acids. With V trimmed by 5 bases and J by 5 bases, 12 bases remained unmatched. Input material: blood. The rearrangement uses TRBV7-9 and TRBJ2-1; 7 nucleotides match TRBD2. This TCR was sampled from a human donor in good health. CDR3 amino acids: CASSRRRDYGDNEQFF. The CDR3, as DNA: TGTGCCAGCAGCCGCCGACGGGACTATGGGGACAATGAGCAGTTCTTC.